This T cell receptor beta chain was observed in a study of shared clonotypes between healthy human individuals. With 7 bases removed from V and 4 bases from J, the gap between germline ends came to 11 bases. The CDR3 has 13 amino acids. Germline V lookup: CDR1 SGHRS, CDR2 YFSETQ. Using immunoSEQ multiplex PCR, the repertoire was profiled, and TCRdb retains in-frame clones only, with some absent. The table includes over a million clones, roughly 95% detected once. Sequencing was carried out using naive CD4+ T cells sorted from blood. Documented subset: CD45RA+ positively selected. The chain links TRBV5-1 to TRBJ2-2, with D maybe TRBD1 (6 bases). The receptor was derived from a man aged 25-45 years in good health. CDR3 bases: TGCGCCAGCCGAGAAGGGGGCACCGGGGAGCTGTTTTTT. Translating it yields CASREGGTGELFF.